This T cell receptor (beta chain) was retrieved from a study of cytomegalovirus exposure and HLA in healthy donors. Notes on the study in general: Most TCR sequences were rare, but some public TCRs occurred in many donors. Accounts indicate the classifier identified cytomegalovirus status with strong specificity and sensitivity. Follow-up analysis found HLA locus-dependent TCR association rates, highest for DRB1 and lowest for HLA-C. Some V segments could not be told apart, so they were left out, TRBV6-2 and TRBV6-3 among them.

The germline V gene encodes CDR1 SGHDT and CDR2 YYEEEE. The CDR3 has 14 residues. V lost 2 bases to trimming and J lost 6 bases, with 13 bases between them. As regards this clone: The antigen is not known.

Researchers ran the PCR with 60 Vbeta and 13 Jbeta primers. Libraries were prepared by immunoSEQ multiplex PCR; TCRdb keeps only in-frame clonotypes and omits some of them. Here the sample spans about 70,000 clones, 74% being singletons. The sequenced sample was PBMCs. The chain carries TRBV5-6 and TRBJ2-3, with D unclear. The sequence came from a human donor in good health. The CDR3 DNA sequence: TGTGCCAGCAGCTTACGGTTAACGAGGGATACGCAGTATTTT. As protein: CASSLRLTRDTQYF.